This TCR beta chain appears in the sequencing data of a study of cytomegalovirus exposure and HLA in healthy donors (dated by TCRdb to about 2017). Some background on the complete study: According to a later analysis, one platform produced both the roughly 130 validation repertoires and the 620 or so repertoires of the first cohort. The study was designed to test whether signatures of past pathogen exposure could be identified by cataloging public T cell receptors. Along with the approximately 650-subject first cohort, a separate validation cohort of approximately 110 different subjects was used. To predict cytomegalovirus infection status, the study brought together high-throughput TCR immunosequencing, statistical association of individual TCRs with disease status, and machine learning.

Donors formed part of the validation cohort, which comprised 120 subjects and was distinct from the first cohort of 666 subjects. General findings and caveats noted by the study authors: Three of the identified cytomegalovirus-associated TCR beta chains were confirmed in vitro to be specific for cytomegalovirus antigens. The authors suggested that the approach could potentially be extended to other disease states and immunological phenotypes. A later analysis had no HLA typing for the validation cohort, so co-occurrence there was scored across all 130 or so repertoires. In both the original and validation cohorts, the classifier was reported to diagnose cytomegalovirus status with high specificity and sensitivity. Across donors, most TCR sequences were observed very rarely, whereas some public TCRs were present in many individuals. The study gave a list of 150 to 200 TCR beta chains associated with cytomegalovirus. Of the cluster scores, roughly 95% were above 0 in a later analysis, which found that TCRs clustered in the first cohort also tended to co-occur in the 130 or so validation repertoires.

Receptor libraries were prepared by the immunoSEQ multiplex PCR assay. The published analysis was carried out like this. To diagnose cytomegalovirus status from the catalog of TCR beta chain sequences, a statistical classification framework was built. TCRdb obtained this table from immuneACCESS and retained in-frame rearrangements with V and J assigned. These tables miss some clones; where compared with another copy, unresolved V genes account for less than half of the shortfall, and the remainder is unexplained. The DNA was the basis for D and trimming; V, J and clone size are from that table. This sample has about 140,000 clones in its table, and about 87% of those were observed once. The leading ten clones occupy just under 9% of the sample. As to this clone: Its antigen specificity is not known. No quality values exist for individual bases; no much larger clone is one base distant.

V gives up 3 bases and J gives up 9 bases, and the segment between their germline ends measures 27 bases. The germline V gene (reference sequence) supplies CDR1 GTSNPN and CDR2 SVGIG. The CDR3 sequence holds 18 residues, the cysteine and phenylalanine included. Just CDR3 DNA is preserved here, 54 bases in frame from base 1. This clonotype was obtained from a man in his late teens or twenties in good health and CMV-seropositive. The sequence links TRBV30 to TRBJ1-6; 5 matching bases give a weak D call of TRBD1. Sequencing was done on a sample of PBMCs. The CDR3 here reads CAWSNNLRGNRRGSPLHF. The DNA is as follows: TGTGCCTGGAGCAATAACCTACGGGGGAATCGGCGGGGTTCACCCCTCCACTTT.